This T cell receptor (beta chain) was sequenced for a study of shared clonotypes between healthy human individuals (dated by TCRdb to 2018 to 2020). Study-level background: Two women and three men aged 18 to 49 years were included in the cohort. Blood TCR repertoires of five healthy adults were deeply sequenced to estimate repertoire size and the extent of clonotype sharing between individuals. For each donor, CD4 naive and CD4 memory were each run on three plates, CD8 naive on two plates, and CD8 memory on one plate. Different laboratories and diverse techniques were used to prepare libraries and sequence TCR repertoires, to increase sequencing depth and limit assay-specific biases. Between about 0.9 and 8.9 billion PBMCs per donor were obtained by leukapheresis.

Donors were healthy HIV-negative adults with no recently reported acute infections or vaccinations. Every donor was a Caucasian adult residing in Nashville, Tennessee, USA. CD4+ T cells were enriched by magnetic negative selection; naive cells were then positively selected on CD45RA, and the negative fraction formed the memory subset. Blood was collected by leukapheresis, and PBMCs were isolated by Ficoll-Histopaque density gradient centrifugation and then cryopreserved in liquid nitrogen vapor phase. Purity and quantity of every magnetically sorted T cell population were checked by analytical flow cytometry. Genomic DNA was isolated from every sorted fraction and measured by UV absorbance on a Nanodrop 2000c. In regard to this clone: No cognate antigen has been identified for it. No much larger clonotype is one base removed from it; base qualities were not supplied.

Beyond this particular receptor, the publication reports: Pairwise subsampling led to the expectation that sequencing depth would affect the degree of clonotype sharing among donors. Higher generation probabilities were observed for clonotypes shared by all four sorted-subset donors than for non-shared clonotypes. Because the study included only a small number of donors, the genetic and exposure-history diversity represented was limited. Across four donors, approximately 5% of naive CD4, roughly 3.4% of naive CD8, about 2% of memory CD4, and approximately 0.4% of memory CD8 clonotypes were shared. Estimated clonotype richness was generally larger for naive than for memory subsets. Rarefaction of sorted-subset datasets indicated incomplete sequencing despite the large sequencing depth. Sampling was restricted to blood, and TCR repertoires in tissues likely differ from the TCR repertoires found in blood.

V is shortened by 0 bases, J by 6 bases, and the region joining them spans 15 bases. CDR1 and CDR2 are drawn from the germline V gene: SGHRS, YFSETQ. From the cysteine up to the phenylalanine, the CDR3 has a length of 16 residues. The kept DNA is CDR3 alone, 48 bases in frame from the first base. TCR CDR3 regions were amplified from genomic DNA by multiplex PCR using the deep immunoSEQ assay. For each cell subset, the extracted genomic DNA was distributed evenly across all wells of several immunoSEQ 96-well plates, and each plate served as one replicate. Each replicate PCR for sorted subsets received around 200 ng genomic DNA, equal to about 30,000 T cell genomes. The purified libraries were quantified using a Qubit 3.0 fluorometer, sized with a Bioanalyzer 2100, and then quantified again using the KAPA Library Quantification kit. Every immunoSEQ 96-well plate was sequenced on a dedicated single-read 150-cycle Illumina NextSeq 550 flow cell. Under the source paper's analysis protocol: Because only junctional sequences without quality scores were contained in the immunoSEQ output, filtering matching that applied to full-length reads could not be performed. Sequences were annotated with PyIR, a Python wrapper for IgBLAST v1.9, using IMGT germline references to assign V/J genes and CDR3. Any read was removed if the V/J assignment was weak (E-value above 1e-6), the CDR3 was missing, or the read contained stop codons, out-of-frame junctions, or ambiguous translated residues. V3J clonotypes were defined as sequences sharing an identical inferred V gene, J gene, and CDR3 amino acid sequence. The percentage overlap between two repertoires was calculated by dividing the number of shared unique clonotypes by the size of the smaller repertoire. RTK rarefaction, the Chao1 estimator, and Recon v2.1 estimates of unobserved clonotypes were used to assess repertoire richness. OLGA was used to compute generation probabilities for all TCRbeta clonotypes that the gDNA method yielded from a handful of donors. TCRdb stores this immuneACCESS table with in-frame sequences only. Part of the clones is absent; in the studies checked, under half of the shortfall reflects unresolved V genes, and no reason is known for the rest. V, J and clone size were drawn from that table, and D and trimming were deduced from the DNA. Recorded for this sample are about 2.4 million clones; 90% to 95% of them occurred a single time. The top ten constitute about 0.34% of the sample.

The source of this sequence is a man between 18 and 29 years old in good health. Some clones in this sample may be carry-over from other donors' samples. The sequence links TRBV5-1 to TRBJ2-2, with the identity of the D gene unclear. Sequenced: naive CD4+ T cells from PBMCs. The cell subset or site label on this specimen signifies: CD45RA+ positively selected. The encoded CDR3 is CASSLVGRVDPGELFF. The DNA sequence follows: TGCGCCAGCAGCTTGGTGGGCCGAGTAGATCCCGGGGAGCTGTTTTTT.